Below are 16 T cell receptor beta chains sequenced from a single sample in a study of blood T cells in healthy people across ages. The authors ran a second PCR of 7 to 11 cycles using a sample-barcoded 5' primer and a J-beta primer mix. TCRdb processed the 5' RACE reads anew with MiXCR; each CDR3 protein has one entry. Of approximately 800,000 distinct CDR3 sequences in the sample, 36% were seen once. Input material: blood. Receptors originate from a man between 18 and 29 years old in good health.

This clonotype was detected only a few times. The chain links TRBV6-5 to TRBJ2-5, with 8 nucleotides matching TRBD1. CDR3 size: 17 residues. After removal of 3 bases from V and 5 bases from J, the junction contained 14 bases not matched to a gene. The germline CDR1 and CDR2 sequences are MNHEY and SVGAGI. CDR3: CASSYTPRTGQLETQYF. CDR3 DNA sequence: TGTGCCAGCAGTTATACTCCCCGGACAGGGCAATTGGAGACCCAGTACTTC.

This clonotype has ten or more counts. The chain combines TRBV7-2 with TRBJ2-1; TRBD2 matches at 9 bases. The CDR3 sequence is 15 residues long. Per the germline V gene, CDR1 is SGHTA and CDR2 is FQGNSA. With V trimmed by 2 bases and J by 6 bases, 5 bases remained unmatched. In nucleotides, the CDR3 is TGTGCCAGCAGCTTACTAGCGGGGAGGGGCAATGAGCAGTTCTTC. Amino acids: CASSLLAGRGNEQFF.

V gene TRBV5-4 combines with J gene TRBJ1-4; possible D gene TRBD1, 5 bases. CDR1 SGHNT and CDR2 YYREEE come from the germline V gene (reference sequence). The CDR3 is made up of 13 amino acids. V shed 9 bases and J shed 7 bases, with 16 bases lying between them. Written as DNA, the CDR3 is TGTGCCATCCGGGACGGGGAGGCTGAAAAACTGTTTTTT. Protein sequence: CAIRDGEAEKLFF.

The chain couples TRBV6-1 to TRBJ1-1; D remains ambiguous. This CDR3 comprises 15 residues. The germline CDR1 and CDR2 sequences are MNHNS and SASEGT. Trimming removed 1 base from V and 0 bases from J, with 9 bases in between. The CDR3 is CASSEGHHMNTEAFF. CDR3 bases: TGTGCCAGCAGTGAAGGACACCATATGAACACTGAAGCTTTCTTT.

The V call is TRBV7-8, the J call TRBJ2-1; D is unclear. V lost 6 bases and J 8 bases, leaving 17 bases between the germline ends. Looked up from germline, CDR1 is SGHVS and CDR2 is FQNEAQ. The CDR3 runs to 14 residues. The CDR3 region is CASRPPQAADEQFF. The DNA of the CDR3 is TGTGCCAGCAGACCCCCCCAGGCGGCCGATGAGCAGTTCTTC.

The CDR3 coding sequence is TGTGCCAGCAGCTTATTCCGGGTAGGGTCCAACTATGGCTACACCTTC. Protein: CASSLFRVGSNYGYTF. The chain has TRBV5-6 and TRBJ1-2; D remains ambiguous. In germline, CDR1 is SGHDT, CDR2 YYEEEE. The CDR3 is 16 residues long. With 2 bases removed from V and 2 bases from J, the gap between germline ends came to 16 bases.

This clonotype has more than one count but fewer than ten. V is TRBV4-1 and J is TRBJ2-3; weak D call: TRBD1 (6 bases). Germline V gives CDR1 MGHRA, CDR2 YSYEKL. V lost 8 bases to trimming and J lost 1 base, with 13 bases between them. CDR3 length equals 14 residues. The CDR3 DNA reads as TGCGCCAGCTCCGGGACACCCCGCACAGATACGCAGTATTTT. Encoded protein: CASSGTPRTDTQYF.

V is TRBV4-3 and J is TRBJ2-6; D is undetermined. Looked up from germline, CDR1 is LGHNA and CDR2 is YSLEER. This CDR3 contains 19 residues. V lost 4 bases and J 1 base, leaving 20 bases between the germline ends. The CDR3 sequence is CASSLTWTEGWSGANVLTF. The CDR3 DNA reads TGCGCCAGCAGCCTCACATGGACGGAAGGATGGTCTGGGGCCAACGTCCTGACTTTC.

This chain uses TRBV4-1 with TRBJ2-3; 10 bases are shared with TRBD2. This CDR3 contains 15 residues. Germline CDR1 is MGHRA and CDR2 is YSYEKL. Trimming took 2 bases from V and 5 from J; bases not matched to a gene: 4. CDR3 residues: CASSQQRGGRDTQYF. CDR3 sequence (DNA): TGCGCCAGCAGCCAACAGCGGGGGGGCCGAGATACGCAGTATTTT.

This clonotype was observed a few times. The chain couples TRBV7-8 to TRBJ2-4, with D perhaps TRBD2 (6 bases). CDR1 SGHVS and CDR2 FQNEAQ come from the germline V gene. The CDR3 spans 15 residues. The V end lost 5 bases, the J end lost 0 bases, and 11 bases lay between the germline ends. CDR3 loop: CASSHGTLAKNIQYF. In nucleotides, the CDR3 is TGTGCCAGCAGCCACGGGACTCTAGCCAAAAACATTCAGTACTTC.

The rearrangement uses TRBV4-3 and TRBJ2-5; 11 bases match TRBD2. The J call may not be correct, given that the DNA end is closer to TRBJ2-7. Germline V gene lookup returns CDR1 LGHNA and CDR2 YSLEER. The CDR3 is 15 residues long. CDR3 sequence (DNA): TGCGCCAGCAGCCAAGACCCGGGACTAGCGGACGAGCAGTACTTC. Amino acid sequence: CASSQDPGLADEQYF.

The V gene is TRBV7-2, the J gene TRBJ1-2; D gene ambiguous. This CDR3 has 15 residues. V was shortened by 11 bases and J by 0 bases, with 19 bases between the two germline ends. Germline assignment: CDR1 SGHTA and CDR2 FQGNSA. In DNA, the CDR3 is TGTGCCTACCGAGAGGCCGAACTACCTAACTATGGCTACACCTTC. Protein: CAYREAELPNYGYTF. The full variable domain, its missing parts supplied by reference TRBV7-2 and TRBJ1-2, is GAGVSQSPSNKVTEKGKDVELRCDPISGHTALYWYRQSLGQGLEFLIYFQGNSAPDKSGLPSDRFSAERTGGSVSTLTIQRTQQEDSAVYLCAYREAELPNYGYTFGSGTRLTVV.

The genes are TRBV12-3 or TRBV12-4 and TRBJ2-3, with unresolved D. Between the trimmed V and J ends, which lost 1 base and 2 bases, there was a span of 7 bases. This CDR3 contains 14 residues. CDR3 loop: CASSLVMPTDTQYF. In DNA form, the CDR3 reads TGTGCCAGCAGTTTAGTTATGCCCACAGATACGCAGTATTTT.

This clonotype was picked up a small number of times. The CDR3 reads CASSLAPYYNEQFF. The CDR3 nucleotides are TGTGCCAGCAGCTTGGCCCCCTATTACAATGAGCAGTTCTTC. This rearrangement joins TRBV5-5 to TRBJ2-1; D is uncertain. Trimming took off 0 bases at V and 4 bases at J, with 8 bases between the two ends. Per the germline V gene, CDR1 is SGHKS and CDR2 is YYEKEE (reference sequence). The CDR3 extends over 14 amino acids.

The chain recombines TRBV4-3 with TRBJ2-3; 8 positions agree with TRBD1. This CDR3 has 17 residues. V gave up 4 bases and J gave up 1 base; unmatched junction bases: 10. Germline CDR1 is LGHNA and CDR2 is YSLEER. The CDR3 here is CASSRVQGATRTDTQYF. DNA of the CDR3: TGCGCCAGCAGCCGTGTGCAGGGGGCTACCCGCACAGATACGCAGTATTTT.

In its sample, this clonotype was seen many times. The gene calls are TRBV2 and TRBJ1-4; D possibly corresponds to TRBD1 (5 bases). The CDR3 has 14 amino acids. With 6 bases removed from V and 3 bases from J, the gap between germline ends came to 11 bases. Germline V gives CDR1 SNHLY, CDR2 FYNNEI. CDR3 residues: CASSVGGANEKLFF. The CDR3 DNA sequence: TGTGCCAGCAGCGTCGGGGGGGCTAATGAAAAACTGTTTTTT.